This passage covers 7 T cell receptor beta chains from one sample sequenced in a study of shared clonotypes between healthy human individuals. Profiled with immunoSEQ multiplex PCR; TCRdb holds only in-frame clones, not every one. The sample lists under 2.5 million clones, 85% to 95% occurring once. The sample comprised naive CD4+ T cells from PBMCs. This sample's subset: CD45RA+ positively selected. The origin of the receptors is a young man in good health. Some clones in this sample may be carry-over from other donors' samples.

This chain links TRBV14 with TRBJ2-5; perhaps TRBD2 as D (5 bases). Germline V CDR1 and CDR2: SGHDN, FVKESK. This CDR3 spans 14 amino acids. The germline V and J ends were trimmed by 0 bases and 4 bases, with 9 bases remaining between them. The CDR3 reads CASSQDLARETQYF. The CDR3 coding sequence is TGTGCCAGCAGCCAAGATCTAGCTCGAGAGACCCAGTACTTC.

In DNA form, the CDR3 reads TGTGCCAGCAGGTTGACAGGCACCCAGCATTTT. Translated: CASRLTGTQHF. J is TRBJ1-5 and V is TRBV2, with D tentatively TRBD1 (6 bases). V was pared by 6 bases and J by 11 bases, with 11 bases between. Germline-derived CDR1 and CDR2 are SNHLY and FYNNEI. This CDR3 has 11 amino acids.

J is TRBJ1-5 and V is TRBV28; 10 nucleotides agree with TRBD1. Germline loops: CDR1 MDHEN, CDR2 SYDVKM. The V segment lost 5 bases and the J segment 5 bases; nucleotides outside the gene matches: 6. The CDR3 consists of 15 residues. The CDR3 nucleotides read TGTGCCAGCAGTCCGCGACAGGGGGCGGATCAGCCCCAGCATTTT. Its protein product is CASSPRQGADQPQHF. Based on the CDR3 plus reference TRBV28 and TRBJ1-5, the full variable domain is DVKVTQSSRYLVKRTGEKVFLECVQDMDHENMFWYRQDPGLGLRLIYFSYDVKMKEKGDIPEGYSVSREKKERFSLILESASTNQTSMYLCASSPRQGADQPQHFGDGTRLSIL.

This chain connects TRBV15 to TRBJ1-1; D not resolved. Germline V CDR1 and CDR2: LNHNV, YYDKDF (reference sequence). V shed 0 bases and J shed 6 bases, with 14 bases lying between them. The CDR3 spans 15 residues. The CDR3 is CATSREGITSSEAFF. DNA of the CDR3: TGTGCCACCAGCAGAGAAGGGATCACTTCCTCTGAAGCTTTCTTT.

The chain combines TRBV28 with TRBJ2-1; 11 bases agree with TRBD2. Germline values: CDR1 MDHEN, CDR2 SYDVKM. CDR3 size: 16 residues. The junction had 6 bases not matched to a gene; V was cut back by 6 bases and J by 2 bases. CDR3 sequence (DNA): TGTGCCAGCAGACCCGCTAGCGGGAGGACCTACAATGAGCAGTTCTTC. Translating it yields CASRPASGRTYNEQFF.

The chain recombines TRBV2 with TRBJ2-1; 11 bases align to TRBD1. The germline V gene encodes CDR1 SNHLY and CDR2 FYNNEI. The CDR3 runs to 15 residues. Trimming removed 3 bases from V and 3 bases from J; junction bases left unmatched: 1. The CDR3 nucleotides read TGTGCCAGCAGTGAGGACAGGGGGCTCTACAATGAGCAGTTCTTC. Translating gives CASSEDRGLYNEQFF.

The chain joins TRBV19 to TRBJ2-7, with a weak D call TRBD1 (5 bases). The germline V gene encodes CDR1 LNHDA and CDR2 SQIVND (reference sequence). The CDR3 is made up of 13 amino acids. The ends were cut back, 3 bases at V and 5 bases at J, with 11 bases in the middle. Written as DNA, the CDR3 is TGTGCCAGTAGTATTCGGCAGGGTGACGAGCAGTACTTC. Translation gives CASSIRQGDEQYF.